Below, 9 T cell receptor beta chains from the same sample are listed, as sequenced in a study of vaccination effects on CD4 cells after COVID-19. The culture ran for about 11 days, and then CD4+ T cells were isolated. Everyone in the study got two shots of either the BNT162b2 or mRNA-1273 vaccine. Their antigens remain unidentified. TCRdb's copy holds only in-frame clones and misses some; the assay was immunoSEQ multiplex PCR. The sample yields 65,000 to 90,000 clones, around 70% seen once. Source: CD4+ T cells from PBMCs cultured without peptide, taken after COVID-19 vaccination. The receptors come from a human donor who received a COVID-19 vaccine.

The chain joins TRBV7-3 to TRBJ2-3, with D possibly being TRBD1 (6 bases). The germline V gene has CDR1 SGHTA and CDR2 FQGTGA. The CDR3 is 15 amino acids. With 4 bases removed from V and 6 bases from J, the gap between germline ends came to 17 bases. The CDR3 region has the DNA TGTGCCAGCAGCTCCCAGGGGCTGAGTAGTGATACGCAGTATTTT. This sequence encodes CASSSQGLSSDTQYF.

The chain recombines TRBV3-1 (or the pseudogene TRBV3-2) with TRBJ2-1; 8 bases align to TRBD1. This CDR3 is built from 13 residues. From germline, CDR1 is LGHDT and CDR2 YNNKEL (reference sequence). After removal of 4 bases from V and 7 bases from J, the junction contained 3 bases not matched to a gene. CDR3 residues: CASSLNRGNEQFF. For the CDR3, the DNA is TGTGCCAGCAGCCTTAACAGGGGGAATGAGCAGTTCTTC.

CDR3 in DNA: TGTGCCAGCAGCGAACAGGGGTCAATCTACGAGCAGTACGTC. It is translated as CASSEQGSIYEQYV. This sequence joins TRBV28 and TRBJ2-7; 7 bases line up with TRBD1. The CDR3 length is 14 residues. With V trimmed by 6 bases and J by 3 bases, 8 bases remained unmatched. CDR1 is MDHEN, CDR2 SYDVKM, per germline.

The gene calls are TRBV30 and TRBJ2-7; D may be TRBD1 (6 bases). CDR1 is GTSNPN, CDR2 SVGIG, per germline (reference sequence). Trimming shortened V by 5 bases and J by 4 bases, and 15 bases separated the two germline ends. This CDR3 comprises 13 residues. The CDR3 nucleotides read TGTGCCTGGGCGGAACAGGGCGGATACGAGCAGTACGTC. Translation: CAWAEQGGYEQYV.

The table lists this clone with a few counts. V gene TRBV7-9 combines with J gene TRBJ1-1; D possibly corresponds to TRBD1 (5 bases). V lost 5 bases and J 4 bases, leaving 11 bases between the germline ends. CDR3 length: 13 residues. CDR1 and CDR2 from the germline V gene are SEHNR and FQNEAQ (reference sequence). CDR3 sequence: CASSTQGATEAFF. The CDR3, as DNA: TGTGCCAGCAGCACCCAGGGCGCCACTGAAGCTTTCTTT.

V gene TRBV6-1 combines with J gene TRBJ2-7, with 7 positions matching TRBD2. The CDR3 has 15 residues. Germline CDR1 and CDR2: MNHNS and SASEGT. V dropped 2 bases and J dropped 3; count of bases not matched to a gene: 7. CDR3 sequence (DNA): TGTGCCAGCAGTGAAAATTATGGGGGGGACTACGAGCAGTACGTC. Translating it yields CASSENYGGDYEQYV.

This chain uses TRBV7-2 with TRBJ1-6; 9 bases align to TRBD1. Germline CDR1 and CDR2: SGHTA and FQGNSA. CDR3 length equals 15 residues. V shed 7 bases and J 10 bases; nucleotides not matched to a gene: 11. CDR3 protein: CASNGSGTGQSPLHF. The CDR3 coding sequence is TGTGCCAGCAACGGAAGTGGGACAGGGCAATCACCCCTCCACTTT.

The rearrangement joins TRBV4-3 to TRBJ2-3; D is ambiguous. The CDR3 runs to 13 residues. Trimming pared 1 base from V and 6 bases from J, leaving 8 bases between. CDR1 and CDR2 from the germline V gene are LGHNA and YSLEER. The CDR3 nucleotides read TGCGCCAGCAGCCAAGCAGCCACCGATACGCAGTATTTT. Its protein product is CASSQAATDTQYF.

This clone came up a few times. The same CDR3 also results from other DNA sequences found in this sample. The CDR3 sequence: CASSAGTSGGLQETQYF. CDR3 nucleotides: TGTGCCAGCAGCGCGGGGACTAGCGGGGGCCTACAAGAGACCCAGTACTTC. The rearrangement links TRBV9 to TRBJ2-5, with 14 nucleotides matching TRBD2. This CDR3 spans 17 amino acids. CDR1 is SGDLS, CDR2 YYNGEE, per germline. V gave up 3 bases and J gave up 2 bases; unmatched junction bases: 6.